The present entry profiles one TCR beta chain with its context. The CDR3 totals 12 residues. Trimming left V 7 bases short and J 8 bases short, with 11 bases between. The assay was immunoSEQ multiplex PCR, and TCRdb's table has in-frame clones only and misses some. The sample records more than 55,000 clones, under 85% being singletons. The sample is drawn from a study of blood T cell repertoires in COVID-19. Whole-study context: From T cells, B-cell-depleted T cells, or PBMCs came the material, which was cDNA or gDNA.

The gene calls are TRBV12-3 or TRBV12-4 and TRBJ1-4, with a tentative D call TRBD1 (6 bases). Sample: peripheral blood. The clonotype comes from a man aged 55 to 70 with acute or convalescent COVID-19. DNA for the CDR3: TGTGCCAGCACTTATAGGGGGGAAAAACTGTTTTTT. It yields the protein CASTYRGEKLFF.